Only one count was recorded for the clone carrying this T cell receptor (beta chain). How the authors handled the data: Using reference gene primer amplification, nucleated cell counts were estimated. Data came from immunoSEQ multiplex PCR; TCRdb stores just in-frame clones and leaves some out. The D gene and trimming were derived from the DNA, and the V and J assignments and clone size from that table. Among approximately 230,000 clones listed, around 86% were seen once. This specimen belongs to a study of blood T cell repertoires in COVID-19. Study background: Both acute and convalescent COVID-19 samples were obtained from the United States, Italy and Spain. PBMCs, B-cell-depleted T cells, or T cells provided the cDNA or gDNA that made up the material.

With 3 bases removed from V and 6 bases from J, the gap between germline ends came to 16 bases. CDR1 and CDR2 (germline): MNHEY, SMNVEV (reference sequence). The CDR3 has 15 amino acids. The sequencing sample was made of peripheral blood. This chain uses TRBV27 with TRBJ2-3, with D possibly TRBD1 on 6 matching bases. This sequence originates from a man aged 30 to 39 who had recovered from COVID-19. This chain's CDR3 is CASSFLGQPEDTQYF. The CDR3 DNA is TGTGCCAGCAGTTTTTTGGGACAACCAGAGGATACGCAGTATTTT.